This TCR beta chain was sequenced for a study of blood T cell repertoires in COVID-19 (TCRdb year 2020). Context from the whole study: Collaborator samples came from the United States, Italy and Spain and covered acute and convalescent phases of COVID-19. The material from the prospective study consisted of cDNA or gDNA derived from T cells, B-cell-depleted T cells, or PBMCs. The dataset comprised deeply sampled blood TCRbeta repertoires from subjects exposed to, actively infected with, or recovered from COVID-19. The repertoires were released in a freely available public database intended as a resource for research on the immune response to SARS-CoV-2. The samples were drawn from the first 160 participants of the ongoing ImmuneRACE study and from under 1,500 subjects provided by 6 global collaborators. Nearly every sample came with metadata listing a de-identified subject ID, COVID-19 status, age in years and sex. Where available, HLA class I and class II types were obtained from metadata supplied by the sample provider rather than from assay-based typing.

About this clone: Its recognized antigen is unknown. No quality values exist for individual bases; no much larger clone is one base distant. This same CDR3 is encoded by further DNA sequences in the sample.

TCRbeta CDR3 regions were amplified from genomic DNA using the immunoSEQ Assay, a bias-controlled multiplex PCR. In the source study's methods: The number of nucleated cells in each sample was estimated by amplification of reference gene primers within the assay. To quantify the absolute abundance of each unique TCRbeta CDR3 rearrangement, sequence reads were collapsed and filtered. Productive Simpson clonality was computed per sample as the square root of Simpson's diversity index over productive rearrangements. Held by TCRdb, this immuneACCESS table contains in-frame sequences only and omits some clones. Under half of the omission traces to an unresolved V gene where checked; the cause of the rest is unknown. For V, J and clone size, that table is used; D and trimming come from the DNA. This sample holds 95,000 to 120,000 clones; over 75% were observed only once. Roughly 1.4% of the sample belongs to the ten largest clones.

From the cysteine through the phenylalanine, the CDR3 covers 13 amino acids. Only CDR3 DNA is held: 39 bases, read in frame from base 1. From a lookup of the germline V gene, CDR1 and CDR2 are SGHNT and YENEEA. V drops 4 bases and J drops 4 bases, leaving 10 bases in between. The research as a whole found: The quantity of clinical and demographic metadata differed by source and by participant and was supplied without curation.

Collaborating institutions collected whole blood in K2EDTA tubes following their own protocols. For TCRbeta analysis, collaborator samples were shipped as frozen whole blood, as isolated PBMCs, or as DNA extracted from either sample type. This receptor was identified in a middle-aged man with acute or convalescent COVID-19. The rearranged segments are TRBV11-3 and TRBJ1-1; the D segment could be TRBD1, given 6 matching bases. The sample taken for sequencing was peripheral blood. The DNA reads as follows: TGTGCCAGCAGCTCGGACAGAGGCACTGAAGCTTTCTTT. This is translated as CASSSDRGTEAFF.